The source of this T cell receptor (beta chain) is a study of T-cell memory formation after mild COVID-19. Study observations and caveats: Detection of some responders pre-infection suggested pre-existing cross-reactive memory T cells participated.

Comments on this clonotype: Its antigen is still unknown.

TCRdb recomputed calls from the 5' RACE reads with MiXCR, one row per CDR3 protein. The sample lists nearly 250,000 distinct CDR3 sequences, roughly 14% occurring once. V was trimmed by 0 bases and J by 7 bases, leaving 13 bases between them. The germline V gene encodes CDR1 LGHDT and CDR2 YNNKEL (reference sequence). The CDR3 spans 14 residues. The specimen was PBMCs or a T cell subset sorted from them (not recorded which). V and J are TRBV3-1 and TRBJ2-7; no reliable D call. This receptor was obtained from an adult woman who had mild COVID-19 (a few samples of this study predate the infection). Cell type and time point are not known. The CDR3 sequence: CASSQDNHMIEQYF. CDR3 bases: TGTGCCAGCAGCCAAGATAACCACATGATAGAGCAGTACTTC.